This T cell receptor (beta chain) was documented in a study of blood T cell repertoires in COVID-19. The length of the CDR3 is 15 residues. Germline V gene sequence: CDR1 MNHEY, CDR2 SVGEGT. Trimming removed 0 bases from V and 2 bases from J; junction bases left unmatched: 2. This table comes from immunoSEQ multiplex PCR, and its TCRdb copy is limited to in-frame clones, with some not included. The sample carries 220,000 or so clones, about 86% recorded once. To note about this clone: Other DNA sequences in this sample translate to the same CDR3.

This TCR came from a woman aged 60-75 years with acute or convalescent COVID-19. The chain is built from TRBV6-2 or TRBV6-3 and TRBJ2-3, with TRBD2 matching over 7 bases. Sequenced input: peripheral blood. The CDR3 loop is CASSYSSGVTDTQYF. CDR3 bases: TGTGCCAGCAGTTACTCGAGCGGGGTCACAGATACGCAGTATTTT.